One sample yielded the 15 T cell receptor beta chains listed below, sequenced in a study of T cell responses to AZD1222 COVID-19 vaccine. Sequencing used immunoSEQ multiplex PCR; TCRdb keeps in-frame clones, though not all of them. The sample has about 120,000 clones; roughly 87% are singletons. Material: peripheral blood, obtained 28 days after the second AZD1222 dose. Source of these receptors: an adult who received the AZD1222 COVID-19 vaccine.

The genes are TRBV29-1 and TRBJ1-2; 8 bases align to TRBD1. Germline V CDR1 and CDR2: SQVTM, ANQGSEA. V dropped 7 bases and J dropped 3; count of bases not matched to a gene: 7. The CDR3 has 13 amino acids. The CDR3 here is CSDGDRPYYGYTF. The DNA of the CDR3 is TGCAGCGATGGGGACAGGCCCTACTATGGCTACACCTTC.

The chain uses TRBV24-1 and TRBJ2-1; D is perhaps TRBD2 (6 bases). The germline gives CDR1 KGHDR, CDR2 SFDVKD. Trimming shortened V by 9 bases and J by 4 bases, and 12 bases separated the two germline ends. The CDR3 covers 13 residues. CDR3 in DNA: TGTGCCACCGCGGGGCAGGATTACAATGAGCAGTTCTTC. This encodes CATAGQDYNEQFF.

CDR3 loop: CASSQEGKGGGVPIEAFF. CDR3 DNA: TGCGCCAGCAGCCAAGAAGGAAAGGGAGGGGGCGTACCCATTGAAGCTTTCTTT. The chain has TRBV4-1 and TRBJ1-1; 7 nucleotides align to TRBD1. The V and J ends lost 0 bases and 7 bases, in that order; junction bases with no gene match: 17. Germline CDR1 reads MGHRA; CDR2 reads YSYEKL. CDR3 length: 18 amino acids.

The gene calls are TRBV4-1 and TRBJ1-6; D is undetermined. Germline V gives CDR1 MGHRA, CDR2 YSYEKL. The CDR3 extends over 12 amino acids. The V gene lost 1 base and the J gene lost 7 bases, with 2 bases spanning the gap. The CDR3 here is CASSQANSPLHF. The DNA of the CDR3 is TGCGCCAGCAGCCAAGCAAATTCACCCCTCCACTTT.

In its sample, this clone was seen once. The chain uses TRBV29-1 and TRBJ1-2, with unresolved D. Germline V CDR1 and CDR2: SQVTM, ANQGSEA. V lost 3 bases to trimming and J lost 0 bases, with 8 bases between them. CDR3 length: 13 amino acids. CDR3 sequence: CSVEPYTNYGYTF. DNA for the CDR3: TGCAGCGTTGAGCCGTATACTAACTATGGCTACACCTTC.

This chain connects TRBV5-4 to TRBJ2-2; D may match TRBD1 or TRBD2 (6 bases each). CDR1 is SGHNT, CDR2 YYREEE, per germline (reference sequence). The CDR3 totals 16 residues. Trimming removed 5 bases at V and 0 bases at J, with 14 bases between. As DNA, the CDR3 is TGTGCCAGCAGTTTTCCCGGGGGCGCGAACACCGGGGAGCTGTTTTTT. Its translation is CASSFPGGANTGELFF.

This chain connects TRBV5-1 to TRBJ2-3; possible D gene TRBD2, 6 bases. Germline lookup yields CDR1 SGHRS and CDR2 YFSETQ. This CDR3 comprises 15 residues. Trimming took 0 bases from V and 7 from J, leaving 15 bases between them. CDR3 in amino acids: CASSLDLGRMNTQYF. The CDR3 DNA reads TGCGCCAGCAGCTTGGATTTAGGGAGGATGAATACGCAGTATTTT.

V usage is TRBV25-1 and J usage is TRBJ2-3; 9 bases are a match to TRBD2. Trimming took 3 bases from V and 4 from J; bases not matched to a gene: 5. Germline V gene sequence: CDR1 MGHDK, CDR2 SYGVNS. The CDR3 length is 15 residues. The CDR3 DNA reads as TGTGCCAGCAGTGACCCCAGCGGGGGGCCAGATACGCAGTATTTT. Translated, it gives CASSDPSGGPDTQYF.

The chain carries TRBV9 and TRBJ2-2; D not certain. The V and J ends lost 4 bases and 4 bases respectively, with 8 bases between them. Germline CDR1 reads SGDLS; CDR2 reads YYNGEE. The CDR3 loop spans 13 amino acids. CDR3 coding DNA: TGTGCCAGCAGCTGGCGACTCACCGGGGAGCTGTTTTTT. Protein product: CASSWRLTGELFF. The full variable domain, its missing parts supplied by reference TRBV9 and TRBJ2-2, is DSGVTQTPKHLITATGQRVTLRCSPRSGDLSVYWYQQSLDQGLQFLIQYYNGEERAKGNILERFSAQQFPDLHSELNLSSLELGDSALYFCASSWRLTGELFFGEGSRLTVL.

The CDR3 here is CASTGELGAFF. The CDR3 DNA follows: TGTGCCAGTACGGGGGAACTGGGAGCTTTCTTT. V usage is TRBV19 and J usage is TRBJ1-1; maybe TRBD1 (5 bases). The CDR3 sequence is 11 residues long. The germline V gene has CDR1 LNHDA and CDR2 SQIVND (reference sequence). The V and J ends lost 7 bases and 10 bases respectively, with 13 bases between them.

A remark on this clone: Compared with germline, one end of the junction differs, possibly owing to a read error. The CDR3 nucleotides read TGTGCCAGCAGCGAAGGTAGTACTAGCACAGATACGCAGTATTTT. It codes for CASSEGSTSTDTQYF. This rearrangement joins TRBV6-1 to TRBJ2-3; no clear D. Germline V gene data show CDR1 as MNHNS and CDR2 as SASEGT. CDR3 length equals 15 residues.

This chain links TRBV20-1 with TRBJ2-1; D is unresolved. V was shortened by 6 bases and J by 10 bases, with 13 bases between the two germline ends. The CDR3 consists of 11 residues. Germline V CDR1 and CDR2: DFQATT, SNEGSKA (reference sequence). The CDR3 sequence: CSAAALEEQFF. The CDR3 DNA is TGCAGTGCAGCAGCTCTAGAGGAGCAGTTCTTC.

This rearrangement joins TRBV6-4 to TRBJ1-6; 7 bases are a match to TRBD1. This CDR3 comprises 14 residues. The germline V gene encodes CDR1 MRHNA and CDR2 SNTAGT. V shed 3 bases, J shed 8 bases, and the junction held 4 bases outside the gene matches. Here the CDR3 reads CASSEAGGYSPLHF. For the CDR3, the DNA is TGTGCCAGCAGTGAGGCAGGGGGATATTCACCCCTCCACTTT.

The V and J genes are TRBV5-4 and TRBJ1-4; tentatively, D is TRBD1 (6 bases). V lost 4 bases and J lost 5, with 12 bases in between. This CDR3 is 14 amino acids long. Germline V lookup: CDR1 SGHNT, CDR2 YYREEE (reference sequence). The CDR3 loop is CASSLGQQNEKLFF. CDR3 nucleotide sequence: TGTGCCAGCAGCCTCGGACAGCAGAATGAAAAACTGTTTTTT.

The chain has TRBV5-1 and TRBJ2-1, with TRBD1 matching 7 bases. The V and J ends lost 3 bases and 7 bases, in that order; junction bases with no gene match: 16. The CDR3 consists of 17 residues. CDR1 is SGHRS, CDR2 YFSETQ, per germline. The CDR3 is CASSWGGGQPSRNEQFF. The CDR3 bases are TGCGCCAGCAGCTGGGGTGGGGGACAGCCTTCACGGAATGAGCAGTTCTTC.